Reported below is one T cell receptor beta chain. The data were taken from a study of response to subunit inactivated influenza vaccine. TCRdb re-called the RT-PCR reads with MiXCR, one entry per CDR3 protein. The sample holds about 650,000 distinct CDR3 sequences, roughly 15% seen once. This CDR3 has 13 residues. J was trimmed by 4 bases and V by 8 bases; bases with no gene match: 6. From germline, CDR1 is MNHNS and CDR2 SASEGT. This sample comprised PBMCs from blood, obtained 14 days before vaccination. This receptor was identified in a man over 45 who received an inactivated influenza vaccine. The chain employs TRBV6-1 and TRBJ2-5, with 8 bases that match TRBD1. The CDR3 nucleotides read TGTGCCAGCTCCCAGGGGGCTTCAGAGACCCAGTACTTC. Protein: CASSQGASETQYF.